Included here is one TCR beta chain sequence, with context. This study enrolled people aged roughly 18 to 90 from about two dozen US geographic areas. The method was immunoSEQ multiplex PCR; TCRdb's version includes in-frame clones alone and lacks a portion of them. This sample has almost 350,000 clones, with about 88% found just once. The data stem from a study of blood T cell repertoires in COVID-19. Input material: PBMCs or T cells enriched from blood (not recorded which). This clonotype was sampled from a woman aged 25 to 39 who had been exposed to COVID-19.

CDR3: CASSPGPRAKNIQYF. CDR3 DNA sequence: TGTGCCAGCAGCCCCGGTCCGAGGGCCAAAAACATTCAGTACTTC. The chain has TRBV3-1 (or the pseudogene TRBV3-2) and TRBJ2-4; no firm D call. The CDR3 consists of 15 residues. The germline V gene has CDR1 LGHDT and CDR2 YNNKEL (reference sequence). V gave up 4 bases and J gave up 1 base, with 11 bases separating them.